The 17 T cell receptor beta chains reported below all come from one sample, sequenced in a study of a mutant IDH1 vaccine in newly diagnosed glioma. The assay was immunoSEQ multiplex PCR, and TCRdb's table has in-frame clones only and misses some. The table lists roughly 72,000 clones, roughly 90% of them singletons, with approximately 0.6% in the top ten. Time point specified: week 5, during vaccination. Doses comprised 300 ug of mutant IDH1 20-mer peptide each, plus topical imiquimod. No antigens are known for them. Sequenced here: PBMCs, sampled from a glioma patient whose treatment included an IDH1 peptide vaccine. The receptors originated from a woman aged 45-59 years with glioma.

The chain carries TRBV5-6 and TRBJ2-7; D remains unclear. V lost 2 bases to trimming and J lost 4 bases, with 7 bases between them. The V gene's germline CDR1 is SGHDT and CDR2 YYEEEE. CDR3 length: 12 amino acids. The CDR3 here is CASSFSFYEQYF. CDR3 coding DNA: TGTGCCAGCAGCTTTTCATTTTACGAGCAGTACTTC.

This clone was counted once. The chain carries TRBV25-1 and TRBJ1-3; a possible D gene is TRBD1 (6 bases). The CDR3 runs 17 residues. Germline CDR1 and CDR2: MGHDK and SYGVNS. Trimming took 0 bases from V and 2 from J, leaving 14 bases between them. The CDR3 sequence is CASSEYRGGGTGNTIYF. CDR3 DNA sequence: TGTGCCAGCAGTGAATATCGTGGAGGGGGTACTGGAAACACCATATATTTT.

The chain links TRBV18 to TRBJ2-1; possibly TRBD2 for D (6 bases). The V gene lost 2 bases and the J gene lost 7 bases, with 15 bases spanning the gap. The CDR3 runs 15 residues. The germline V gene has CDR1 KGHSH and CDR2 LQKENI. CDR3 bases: TGTGCCAGCTCACCAGCGGGGAGAGGTGGGAATGAGCAGTTCTTC. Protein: CASSPAGRGGNEQFF.

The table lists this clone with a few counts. The CDR3: CASRRQGGNYGYTF. For the CDR3, the DNA is TGTGCCAGCAGGAGACAGGGGGGGAACTATGGCTACACCTTC. The chain has TRBV6-5 and TRBJ1-2; 9 positions match TRBD1. Losses at the gene ends were 6 bases for V and 2 bases for J; bases not matched to a gene: 4. CDR3 length equals 14 residues. Germline V gene data show CDR1 as MNHEY and CDR2 as SVGAGI.

CDR3 bases: TGTGCCAGCAGCTTAGGAGGTTTGACTAGCGGGTTGTACAATGAGCAGTTCTTC. This encodes CASSLGGLTSGLYNEQFF. The chain employs TRBV7-8 and TRBJ2-1; 10 bases align to TRBD2. Germline V CDR1 and CDR2: SGHVS, FQNEAQ. The V and J ends lost 1 base and 4 bases, in that order; junction bases with no gene match: 10. This CDR3 comprises 18 residues.

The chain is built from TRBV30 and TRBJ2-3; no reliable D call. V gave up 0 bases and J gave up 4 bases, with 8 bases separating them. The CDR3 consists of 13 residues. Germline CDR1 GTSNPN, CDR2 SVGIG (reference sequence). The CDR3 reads CAWSVSAPDTQYF. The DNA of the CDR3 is TGTGCCTGGAGTGTAAGTGCGCCAGATACGCAGTATTTT.

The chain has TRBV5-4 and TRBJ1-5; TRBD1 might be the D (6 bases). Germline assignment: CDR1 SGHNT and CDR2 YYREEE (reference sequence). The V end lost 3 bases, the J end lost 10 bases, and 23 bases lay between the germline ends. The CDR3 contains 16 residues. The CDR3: CASSWGGRGRPGPQHF. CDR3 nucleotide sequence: TGTGCCAGCAGCTGGGGAGGTCGGGGGCGCCCCGGACCCCAGCATTTT.

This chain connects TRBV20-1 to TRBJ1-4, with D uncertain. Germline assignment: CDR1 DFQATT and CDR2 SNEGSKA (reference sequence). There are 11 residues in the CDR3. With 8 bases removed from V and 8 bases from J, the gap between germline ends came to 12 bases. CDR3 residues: CSSTWEEKLFF. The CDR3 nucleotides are TGCAGTAGCACTTGGGAGGAAAAACTGTTTTTT.

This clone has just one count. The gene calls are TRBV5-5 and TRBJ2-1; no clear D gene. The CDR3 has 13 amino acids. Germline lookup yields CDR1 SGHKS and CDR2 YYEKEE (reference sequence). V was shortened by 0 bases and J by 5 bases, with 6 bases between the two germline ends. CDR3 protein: CASSLGANNEQFF. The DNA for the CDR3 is TGTGCCAGCAGCTTGGGAGCAAACAATGAGCAGTTCTTC.

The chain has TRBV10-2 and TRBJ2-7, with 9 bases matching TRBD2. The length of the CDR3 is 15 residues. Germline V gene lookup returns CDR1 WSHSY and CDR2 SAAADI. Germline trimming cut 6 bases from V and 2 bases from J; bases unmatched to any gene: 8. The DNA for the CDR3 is TGCGCCAGCAGGGACGCGGGACTAGCAGCCTACGAGCAGTACTTC. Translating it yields CASRDAGLAAYEQYF.

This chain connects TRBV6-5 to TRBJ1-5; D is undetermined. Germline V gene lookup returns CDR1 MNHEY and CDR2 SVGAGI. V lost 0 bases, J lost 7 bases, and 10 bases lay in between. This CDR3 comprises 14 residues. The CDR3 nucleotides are TGTGCCAGCAGTTACTCGGGGTCAGACCAGCCCCAGCATTTT. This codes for CASSYSGSDQPQHF.

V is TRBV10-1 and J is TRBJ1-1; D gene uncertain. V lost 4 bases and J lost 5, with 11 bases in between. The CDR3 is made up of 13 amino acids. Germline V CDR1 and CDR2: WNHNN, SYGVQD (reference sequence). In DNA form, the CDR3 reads TGCGCCAGCAGTGTGGACGGCTGGACTGAAGCTTTCTTT. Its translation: CASSVDGWTEAFF.

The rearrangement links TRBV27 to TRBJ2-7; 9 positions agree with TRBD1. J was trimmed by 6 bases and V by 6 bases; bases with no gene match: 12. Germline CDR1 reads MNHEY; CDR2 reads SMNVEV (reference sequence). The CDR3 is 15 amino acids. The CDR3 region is CASRPITGQGPEQYF. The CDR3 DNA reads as TGTGCCAGCAGACCAATTACCGGACAGGGGCCCGAGCAGTACTTC.

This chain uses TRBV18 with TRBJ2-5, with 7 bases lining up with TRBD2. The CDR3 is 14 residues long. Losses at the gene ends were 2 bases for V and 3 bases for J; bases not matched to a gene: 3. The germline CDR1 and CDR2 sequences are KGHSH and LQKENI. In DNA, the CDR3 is TGTGCCAGCTCACCAGGAACTAGCGAAGAGACCCAGTACTTC. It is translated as CASSPGTSEETQYF.

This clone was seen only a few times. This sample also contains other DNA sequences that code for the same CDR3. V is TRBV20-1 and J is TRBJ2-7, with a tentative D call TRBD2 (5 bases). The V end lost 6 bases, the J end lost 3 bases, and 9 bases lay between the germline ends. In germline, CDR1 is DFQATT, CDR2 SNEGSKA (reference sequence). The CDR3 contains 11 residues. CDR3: CSAREGYEQYF. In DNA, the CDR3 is TGCAGTGCCCGCGAGGGCTACGAGCAGTACTTC.

CDR3 region: CASSLTGPGTDTQYF. DNA for the CDR3: TGTGCCAGCAGCCTGACAGGGCCAGGCACAGATACGCAGTATTTT. The chain is built from TRBV28 and TRBJ2-3; 7 positions agree with TRBD1. Trimming at V came to 6 bases and at J to 1 base, leaving 7 bases not matched to a gene. There are 15 residues in the CDR3. Germline loops: CDR1 MDHEN, CDR2 SYDVKM. Filled out from reference TRBV28 and TRBJ2-3, the complete variable domain reads DVKVTQSSRYLVKRTGEKVFLECVQDMDHENMFWYRQDPGLGLRLIYFSYDVKMKEKGDIPEGYSVSREKKERFSLILESASTNQTSMYLCASSLTGPGTDTQYFGPGTRLTVL.

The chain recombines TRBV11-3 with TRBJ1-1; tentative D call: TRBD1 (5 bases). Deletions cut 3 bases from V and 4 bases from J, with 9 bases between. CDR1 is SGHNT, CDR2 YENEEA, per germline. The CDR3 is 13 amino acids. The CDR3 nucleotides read TGTGCCAGCAGCTTGGGTCAGGGCACTGAAGCTTTCTTT. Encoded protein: CASSLGQGTEAFF.